Each of the 23 T cell receptor beta chains below was sequenced from the same sample in a study of control samples from healthy donors and cancer patients. This table comes from immunoSEQ multiplex PCR, and its TCRdb copy is limited to in-frame clones, with some not included. The repertoire holds around 140,000 clones, roughly 89% seen once, with around 6.9% in the top ten. Sequencing was carried out using PBMCs. Receptors originate from a man aged 50-60 years with head and neck cancer.

The rearrangement links TRBV7-9 to TRBJ1-5; D is unresolved. The germline CDR1 and CDR2 sequences are SEHNR and FQNEAQ (reference sequence). This CDR3 region has 13 residues. Trimming took off 5 bases at V and 6 bases at J, with 11 bases between the two ends. CDR3: CASSPDESQPQHF. CDR3 bases: TGTGCCAGCAGCCCCGATGAGTCTCAGCCCCAGCATTTT.

This clone was seen just once. The chain joins TRBV5-6 to TRBJ2-1; possibly TRBD2 for D (5 bases). Germline V gene sequence: CDR1 SGHDT, CDR2 YYEEEE. This CDR3 is 18 amino acids long. The germline V and J ends were trimmed by 4 bases and 0 bases, with 20 bases remaining between them. CDR3 in DNA: TGTGCCAGCAGCCTCTTACTAGGAACCCCCAGCTCCTACAATGAGCAGTTCTTC. Protein: CASSLLLGTPSSYNEQFF.

The chain couples TRBV5-6 to TRBJ2-7, with 10 positions matching TRBD1. CDR1 is SGHDT, CDR2 YYEEEE, per germline. CDR3 size: 15 residues. J gave up 5 bases and V 2 bases, and 7 bases lay outside the gene matches. The CDR3 is CASSFFDRGQDEQYF. CDR3 DNA sequence: TGTGCCAGCAGCTTCTTTGACAGGGGGCAAGACGAGCAGTACTTC.

The gene calls are TRBV5-6 and TRBJ2-1; D is perhaps TRBD2 (6 bases). Trimming removed 0 bases at V and 12 bases at J, with 13 bases between. The CDR3 is 13 residues long. From germline, CDR1 is SGHDT and CDR2 YYEEEE. CDR3 DNA: TGTGCCAGCAGCTTGGGGGACTTGCGAGCGCAGTTCTTC. Protein product: CASSLGDLRAQFF.

This clone was counted once. The CDR3 protein is CASSSAGTGGTGELFF. In nucleotides, the CDR3 is TGTGCCAGCAGCTCAGCCGGGACAGGGGGTACCGGGGAGCTGTTTTTT. The V gene is TRBV5-4, the J gene TRBJ2-2; TRBD1 matches at 11 bases. V was pared by 3 bases and J by 5 bases, with 6 bases of the junction left unmatched. This CDR3 spans 16 amino acids. Germline CDR1 SGHNT, CDR2 YYREEE (reference sequence).

V gene TRBV7-2 combines with J gene TRBJ2-1; TRBD2 matches at 10 bases. This CDR3 has 13 residues. The V and J ends lost 7 bases and 8 bases, in that order; junction bases with no gene match: 5. Germline assignment: CDR1 SGHTA and CDR2 FQGNSA. The CDR3 coding sequence is TGTGCCAGCATGCCTAGCGGGGGCGATGAGCAGTTCTTC. This encodes CASMPSGGDEQFF.

V and J are TRBV6-6 and TRBJ1-1; tentatively, D is TRBD1 (6 bases). The CDR3 is 16 residues long. Germline lookup yields CDR1 MNHNY and CDR2 SVGAGI (reference sequence). V lost 5 bases, J lost 0 bases, and 16 bases lay in between. This CDR3 is CASSRKQGTLNTEAFF. The CDR3 nucleotides read TGTGCCAGCAGTCGAAAACAGGGAACGTTGAACACTGAAGCTTTCTTT.

CDR3 region: CASSAQGRGTDTQYF. The CDR3 bases are TGTGCCAGCAGCGCACAGGGAAGAGGCACAGATACGCAGTATTTT. V and J are TRBV9 and TRBJ2-3; D is perhaps TRBD1 (6 bases). Trimming stripped 3 bases from V and 1 base from J, with 12 bases between. This CDR3 has 15 amino acids. The germline V gene encodes CDR1 SGDLS and CDR2 YYNGEE.

This clone was recorded only once. This chain uses TRBV4-2 with TRBJ2-7, with 10 bases that match TRBD2. The V gene's germline CDR1 is LGHNA and CDR2 YNFKEQ. Trimming cost V 0 bases and J 2 bases; bases outside gene matches: 16. CDR3 length equals 20 residues. In nucleotides, the CDR3 is TGTGCCAGCAGCCAAGATCTTCAGGTCGGGGGCAGCGGGAGGGCCTACGAGCAGTACTTC. Translating gives CASSQDLQVGGSGRAYEQYF.

The J gene is TRBJ2-7, the V gene TRBV7-9; 7 nucleotides match TRBD2. Unmatched junction bases numbered 5, after V lost 3 bases and J lost 3 bases. The germline gives CDR1 SEHNR, CDR2 FQNEAQ (reference sequence). The CDR3 covers 14 residues. DNA for the CDR3: TGTGCCAGCAGCTTCATAGCGGGCCACTACGAGCAGTACTTC. This encodes CASSFIAGHYEQYF. Combining the CDR3 with reference TRBV7-9 and TRBJ2-7 gives the whole variable domain DTGVSQNPRHKITKRGQNVTFRCDPISEHNRLYWYRQTLGQGPEFLTYFQNEAQLEKSRLLSDRFSAERPKGSFSTLEIQRTEQGDSAMYLCASSFIAGHYEQYFGPGTRLTVT.

V is TRBV10-3 and J is TRBJ1-1; 9 positions agree with TRBD1. The CDR3 consists of 17 residues. The J segment lost 8 bases and the V segment lost 2 bases, leaving 15 bases of the junction unmatched. CDR1 and CDR2 (germline): ENHRY, SYGVKD. The CDR3 here is CAISETITGGRGKEAFF. The CDR3 nucleotides are TGTGCCATCAGTGAGACCATCACAGGGGGCAGGGGAAAGGAAGCTTTCTTT.

The chain couples TRBV7-2 to TRBJ2-1; D is unresolved. The CDR3 consists of 15 residues. The germline gives CDR1 SGHTA, CDR2 FQGNSA. V shed 7 bases and J shed 2 bases, with 15 bases lying between them. CDR3 DNA sequence: TGTGCCAGCACCCCCGGGTGGGCCACCTACAATGAGCAGTTCTTC. As protein: CASTPGWATYNEQFF.

The chain has TRBV7-9 and TRBJ2-1, with 13 positions matching TRBD2. Germline CDR1 SEHNR, CDR2 FQNEAQ (reference sequence). CDR3 length: 16 residues. The V gene end was trimmed by 5 bases and the J gene end by 6 bases; junction bases not matched to a gene: 7. CDR3 sequence reads: CASSPGGLAGSNEQFF. CDR3 coding DNA: TGTGCCAGCAGCCCAGGGGGACTAGCGGGGAGCAATGAGCAGTTCTTC. Full variable domain (remainder filled in from reference TRBV7-9 and TRBJ2-1): DTGVSQNPRHKITKRGQNVTFRCDPISEHNRLYWYRQTLGQGPEFLTYFQNEAQLEKSRLLSDRFSAERPKGSFSTLEIQRTEQGDSAMYLCASSPGGLAGSNEQFFGPGTRLTVL.

The CDR3 nucleotides read TGTGCCAGCAGTTTAGGAGGACAGCCCTACGAGCAGTACTTC. Amino acids: CASSLGGQPYEQYF. V usage is TRBV27 and J usage is TRBJ2-7; TRBD1 is a possible D gene (6 bases). Per the germline V gene, CDR1 is MNHEY and CDR2 is SMNVEV (reference sequence). V lost 2 bases and J 2 bases, leaving 10 bases between the germline ends. The CDR3 is 14 amino acids.

V gene TRBV9 combines with J gene TRBJ2-3; perhaps TRBD1 as D (5 bases). This CDR3 region has 17 residues. Per the germline V gene, CDR1 is SGDLS and CDR2 is YYNGEE. The ends were cut back, 1 base at V and 0 bases at J, with 15 bases in the middle. The CDR3 nucleotides are TGTGCCAGCAGCGTAATGCCAGGGCAATCTAGCACAGATACGCAGTATTTT. Protein product: CASSVMPGQSSTDTQYF.

The V gene is TRBV11-2, the J gene TRBJ1-2; D is unresolved. The CDR3 extends over 15 amino acids. Germline CDR1 and CDR2: SGHAT and FQNNGV. The V end lost 8 bases, the J end lost 0 bases, and 16 bases lay between the germline ends. The CDR3 DNA sequence: TGTGCCAGCCCCGACGGCCTGCCGCCTAACTATGGCTACACCTTC. Residues: CASPDGLPPNYGYTF.

The count of this clone is one. The gene calls are TRBV27 and TRBJ2-1; TRBD1 matches at 9 bases. Germline CDR1 and CDR2: MNHEY and SMNVEV (reference sequence). The CDR3 is made up of 13 amino acids. J was trimmed by 10 bases and V by 6 bases; bases with no gene match: 7. Here the CDR3 reads CASRKTGGWEQFF. As DNA, the CDR3 is TGTGCCAGCAGGAAAACAGGGGGCTGGGAGCAGTTCTTC.

The J gene is TRBJ1-1, the V gene TRBV2; no clear D. Germline V lookup: CDR1 SNHLY, CDR2 FYNNEI. The V gene lost 3 bases and the J gene lost 4 bases, with 15 bases spanning the gap. This CDR3 is built from 15 residues. CDR3 in amino acids: CASSDGPTAGTEAFF. CDR3 nucleotides: TGTGCCAGCAGTGACGGCCCCACAGCGGGCACTGAAGCTTTCTTT. Together with reference TRBV2 and TRBJ1-1, the CDR3 gives the full variable domain: EPEVTQTPSHQVTQMGQEVILRCVPISNHLYFYWYRQILGQKVEFLVSFYNNEISEKSEIFDDQFSVERPDGSNFTLKIRSTKLEDSAMYFCASSDGPTAGTEAFFGQGTRLTVV.

The CDR3 bases are TGTGCCAGCAGCCAACGGGGACAGGGGACCCAAAACACTGAAGCTTTCTTT. It translates to CASSQRGQGTQNTEAFF. V is TRBV14 and J is TRBJ1-1; 10 nucleotides line up with TRBD1. There are 17 residues in the CDR3. V dropped 2 bases and J dropped 2; count of bases not matched to a gene: 8. Germline loops: CDR1 SGHDN, CDR2 FVKESK.

The rearrangement uses TRBV5-8 and TRBJ2-7; no clear D. The ends were cut back, 3 bases at V and 3 bases at J, with 10 bases in the middle. The CDR3 is 13 amino acids. CDR1 and CDR2 (germline): SGHTS, YDEGEE. In DNA, the CDR3 is TGTGCCAGCAGCTCTGGCCCACTCTACGAGCAGTACTTC. Translated, it gives CASSSGPLYEQYF. Using reference TRBV5-8 and TRBJ2-7 for the parts outside the CDR3, the full variable domain is EAGVTQSPTHLIKTRGQQATLRCSPISGHTSVYWYQQALGLGLQFLLWYDEGEERNRGNFPPRFSGRQFPNYSSELNVNALELEDSALYLCASSSGPLYEQYFGPGTRLTVT.

This clone was detected a few times. The J gene is TRBJ1-5, the V gene TRBV5-8; TRBD1 is a possible D gene (5 bases). Trimming pared 3 bases from V and 3 bases from J, leaving 22 bases between. Germline-derived CDR1 and CDR2 are SGHTS and YDEGEE. The CDR3 consists of 18 residues. The CDR3, as DNA: TGTGCCAGCAGCTCCCAATGGGGGGGGTCGTGGGTCAATCAGCCCCAGCATTTT. This codes for CASSSQWGGSWVNQPQHF.

The V call is TRBV4-1, the J call TRBJ2-7, with D uncertain. This CDR3 spans 14 amino acids. The ends were cut back, 1 base at V and 7 bases at J, with 14 bases in the middle. CDR1 and CDR2 (germline): MGHRA, YSYEKL. CDR3 loop: CASSQGADQMEQYF. As DNA, the CDR3 is TGCGCCAGCAGCCAAGGGGCAGACCAGATGGAGCAGTACTTC.

The chain carries TRBV5-1 and TRBJ1-4; 9 nucleotides match TRBD1. The CDR3 is 18 residues long. V lost 3 bases, J lost 2 bases, and 11 bases stayed unmatched. Germline V CDR1 and CDR2: SGHRS, YFSETQ. As DNA, the CDR3 is TGCGCCAGCAGCTCTGCGGTACAGGGGGCGATGACTAATGAAAAACTGTTTTTT. Amino acids: CASSSAVQGAMTNEKLFF. The whole variable domain, remainder taken from reference TRBV5-1 and TRBJ1-4, is KAGVTQTPRYLIKTRGQQVTLSCSPISGHRSVSWYQQTPGQGLQFLFEYFSETQRNKGNFPGRFSGRQFSNSRSEMNVSTLELGDSALYLCASSSAVQGAMTNEKLFFGSGTQLSVL.